Below, 3 T cell receptor beta chains from the same sample are listed, as sequenced in a study of human T cells and chemical hapten exposure. Extraction yielded total RNA from whole blood (unfractionated). TCRdb itself ran the 5' RACE reads through MiXCR, one entry per CDR3 protein. The repertoire holds some 150,000 distinct CDR3 sequences, over 3.5% seen once, with over 1.1% in the top ten. The receptors here all came from a female donor in good health.

This clonotype was seen at least ten times. The rearrangement joins TRBV6-5 to TRBJ1-1; unclear D gene. Trimming pared 10 bases from V and 0 bases from J, leaving 9 bases between. CDR1 is MNHEY and CDR2 is SVGAGI in the germline V gene. The CDR3 extends over 12 amino acids. The chain's CDR3 is CATSTLNTEAFF. CDR3 nucleotide sequence: TGTGCCACCTCTACCCTGAACACTGAAGCTTTCTTT.

The sample holds a few counts of this clonotype. V usage is TRBV20-1 and J usage is TRBJ2-7; D is unclear. The CDR3 length is 11 residues. Germline V gives CDR1 DFQATT, CDR2 SNEGSKA (reference sequence). V was clipped by 6 bases and J by 2 bases, with 8 bases between them. The CDR3 DNA sequence: TGCAGTGCCCCCCGGCCCTACGAGCAGTACTTC. The encoded protein is CSAPRPYEQYF.

This clonotype has a count of ten or more. This chain joins TRBV6-2 or TRBV6-3 and TRBJ1-1; no clear D gene. Trimming pared 6 bases from V and 3 bases from J, leaving 8 bases between. This CDR3 is built from 12 residues. From germline, CDR1 is MNHEY and CDR2 SVGEGT. The CDR3 loop reads CASSRRYTEAFF. CDR3 DNA sequence: TGTGCCAGCAGCCGCCGGTACACTGAAGCTTTCTTT.